These 27 T cell receptor beta chains were all obtained from the same sample, sequenced in a study of Graves' ophthalmopathy and Graves' hyperthyroidism. RNA transcripts yielded amplified TCR beta CDR3 regions. HTBI primers were used in a first-round RT-PCR, which preceded a second-round multiplex PCR. TCRdb itself ran the multiplex PCR reads through MiXCR, one entry per CDR3 protein. The profile shows about 150,000 distinct CDR3 sequences, roughly two fifths of them singletons. Sequenced material: peripheral blood. These receptors came from a middle-aged woman with Graves' ophthalmopathy.

This clonotype was picked up a small number of times. The V gene is TRBV6-5, the J gene TRBJ1-1; D unclear. This CDR3 contains 13 residues. V lost 0 bases and J lost 7, with 9 bases in between. Germline V gene data show CDR1 as MNHEY and CDR2 as SVGAGI. CDR3 nucleotide sequence: TGTGCCAGCAGTTACTCGTGGGCGGGTGAAGCTTTCTTT. As protein: CASSYSWAGEAFF.

Ten or more counts support this clonotype. The gene calls are TRBV15 and TRBJ2-5; D may match TRBD1 or TRBD2 (5 bases each). V lost 3 bases to trimming and J lost 5 bases, with 10 bases between them. Germline CDR1 reads LNHNV; CDR2 reads YYDKDF (reference sequence). The CDR3 length is 13 residues. CDR3 region: CATSRGTLETQYF. CDR3 sequence (DNA): TGTGCCACCAGCAGGGGGACCTTGGAGACCCAGTACTTC.

This chain connects TRBV12-3 or TRBV12-4 to TRBJ1-4; D call uncertain. V lost 3 bases and J lost 7, with 6 bases in between. This CDR3 is built from 12 residues. CDR3 amino acids: CASSFEGEKLFF. CDR3 DNA sequence: TGTGCCAGCAGTTTTGAGGGTGAAAAACTGTTTTTT.

The V gene is TRBV2, the J gene TRBJ2-2; 13 nucleotides line up with TRBD2. The CDR3 sequence is 15 residues long. V was pared by 7 bases and J by 8 bases, with 7 bases of the junction left unmatched. Germline-derived CDR1 and CDR2 are SNHLY and FYNNEI. Here the CDR3 DNA reads TGTGCCAGCAAAGGGACTAGCGGGACCTCGGGGGAGCTGTTTTTT. Its translation is CASKGTSGTSGELFF.

The V call is TRBV6-5, the J call TRBJ2-5, with 7 bases that match TRBD2. The germline V gene encodes CDR1 MNHEY and CDR2 SVGAGI. J gave up 7 bases and V 4 bases, and 6 bases lay outside the gene matches. This CDR3 region has 13 residues. The DNA for the CDR3 is TGTGCCAGCAGTTCCGGGGGGTCGGGGACCCAGTACTTC. Protein product: CASSSGGSGTQYF.

In its sample, this clonotype was seen many times. The rearrangement uses TRBV3-1 and TRBJ1-1; no firm D call. CDR1 and CDR2 from the germline V gene are LGHDT and YNNKEL (reference sequence). V lost 1 base to trimming and J lost 1 base, with 7 bases between them. The CDR3 has 14 amino acids. The CDR3 DNA follows: TGTGCCAGCAGCCAAGTTAGAGCGAACACTGAAGCTTTCTTT. Amino acids: CASSQVRANTEAFF.

There are many counts of this clonotype. The J gene is TRBJ1-1, the V gene TRBV12-3 or TRBV12-4; TRBD1 is a possible D gene (6 bases). The CDR3 runs 15 residues. Trimming removed 1 base at V and 5 bases at J, with 14 bases between. CDR3 sequence: CASSLGAGRGTEAFF. In nucleotides, the CDR3 is TGTGCCAGCAGTTTAGGGGCGGGAAGGGGGACTGAAGCTTTCTTT.

The chain recombines TRBV29-1 with TRBJ2-5; 8 nucleotides agree with TRBD2. The V gene end was trimmed by 5 bases and the J gene end by 5 bases; junction bases not matched to a gene: 4. CDR1 and CDR2 (germline): SQVTM, ANQGSEA. This CDR3 spans 12 amino acids. The chain's CDR3 is CSVTGLAETQYF. CDR3 bases: TGCAGCGTTACAGGACTAGCTGAGACCCAGTACTTC.

This rearrangement joins TRBV7-2 to TRBJ2-5; D possibly corresponds to TRBD1 (5 bases). Germline assignment: CDR1 SGHTA and CDR2 FQGNSA. The CDR3 has 15 residues. V was pared by 2 bases and J by 6 bases, with 16 bases between. The chain's CDR3 is CASSLWGAAQQTQYF. CDR3 bases: TGTGCCAGCAGCTTATGGGGCGCAGCCCAGCAGACCCAGTACTTC.

The V gene is TRBV29-1, the J gene TRBJ2-2; D might be TRBD2 (5 bases). Germline CDR1 is SQVTM and CDR2 is ANQGSEA. V lost 3 bases and J 7 bases, leaving 21 bases between the germline ends. The CDR3 extends over 16 amino acids. Here the CDR3 DNA reads TGCAGCGTTGAGTTACGGGGTCGTCCGAGGGACGGGGAGCTGTTTTTT. It specifies CSVELRGRPRDGELFF.

This clonotype was recorded a few times. V gene TRBV29-1 combines with J gene TRBJ1-1, with D unresolved. Germline loops: CDR1 SQVTM, CDR2 ANQGSEA. This CDR3 has 13 amino acids. V was clipped by 6 bases and J by 3 bases, with 14 bases between them. Here the CDR3 DNA reads TGCAGCGTCACCCGAGGGAGTTACACTGAAGCTTTCTTT. Protein: CSVTRGSYTEAFF. Full variable domain (rest looked up from reference TRBV29-1 and TRBJ1-1): SAVISQKPSRDICQRGTSLTIQCQVDSQVTMMFWYRQQPGQSLTLIATANQGSEATYESGFVIDKFPISRPNLTFSTLTVSNMSPEDSSIYLCSVTRGSYTEAFFGQGTRLTVV.

This clonotype has at least ten counts. The chain joins TRBV28 to TRBJ2-2, with 8 bases aligning to TRBD1. CDR1 and CDR2 (germline): MDHEN, SYDVKM. The CDR3 has 16 residues. Trimming at V came to 6 bases and at J to 4 bases, leaving 10 bases not matched to a gene. The CDR3 DNA follows: TGTGCCAGCAGAAACCCCCAGGACAGGGCCACCGGGGAGCTGTTTTTT. This encodes CASRNPQDRATGELFF.

The table lists this clonotype with a count of one. The chain is built from TRBV6-2 or TRBV6-3 and TRBJ1-1; 9 bases fit TRBD1. This CDR3 is 14 amino acids long. J gave up 12 bases and V 2 bases, and 10 bases lay outside the gene matches. The V gene's germline CDR1 is MNHEY and CDR2 SVGEGT. The CDR3 loop reads CASSYRTGATLTFF. The CDR3 coding sequence is TGTGCCAGCAGTTACAGGACAGGGGCCACGCTCACTTTCTTT.

This clonotype came up many times. The chain couples TRBV12-5 to TRBJ1-1; D not certain. Germline values: CDR1 LGHNT, CDR2 FRNRAP. This CDR3 spans 13 amino acids. V shed 1 base and J shed 0 bases, with 3 bases lying between them. This CDR3 reads CASGLELNTEAFF. DNA for the CDR3: TGTGCTAGTGGTTTGGAGCTGAACACTGAAGCTTTCTTT.

This clonotype was observed at least ten times. The chain uses TRBV28 and TRBJ2-7, with D tentatively TRBD2 (7 bases). This CDR3 spans 13 amino acids. Germline V CDR1 and CDR2: MDHEN, SYDVKM. The V and J ends lost 5 bases and 3 bases respectively, with 11 bases between them. The chain's CDR3 is CASSRGGGYEQYF. CDR3 DNA: TGTGCCAGCAGTAGGGGGGGCGGCTACGAGCAGTACTTC.

V is TRBV5-1 and J is TRBJ1-1; weak D call: TRBD1 (5 bases). The CDR3 is 14 residues long. CDR1 and CDR2 (germline): SGHRS, YFSETQ. The ends were cut back, 0 bases at V and 4 bases at J, with 10 bases in the middle. CDR3 in amino acids: CASSLETTGTEAFF. The CDR3 DNA is TGCGCCAGCAGCTTGGAAACCACAGGCACTGAAGCTTTCTTT.

At least ten counts were recorded for this clonotype. The rearrangement links TRBV12-3 or TRBV12-4 to TRBJ2-5; unclear D gene. This CDR3 has 11 residues. V was cut by 6 bases and J by 2 bases, with 4 bases left in between. The CDR3 loop reads CASRLQETQYF. The CDR3 bases are TGTGCCAGCAGGCTACAAGAGACCCAGTACTTC.

This clonotype showed up many times. The rearrangement joins TRBV12-3 or TRBV12-4 to TRBJ2-5; D call uncertain. V was trimmed by 5 bases and J by 5 bases, leaving 15 bases between them. The CDR3 consists of 14 residues. The CDR3: CASSTDGPGETQYF. The CDR3, as DNA: TGTGCCAGCAGTACGGACGGACCCGGGGAGACCCAGTACTTC.

This clonotype was found many times. This sequence joins TRBV27 and TRBJ1-2, with D possibly matching TRBD1 (6 bases). Looked up from germline, CDR1 is MNHEY and CDR2 is SMNVEV (reference sequence). V was trimmed by 2 bases and J by 8 bases, leaving 18 bases between them. This CDR3 is built from 15 residues. The CDR3 DNA reads as TGTGCCAGCAGTTTAGGCCGGACAGAAAGGGGGGGCTACACCTTC. Its protein is CASSLGRTERGGYTF.

The gene calls are TRBV6-1 and TRBJ2-7; 8 nucleotides line up with TRBD2. With 6 bases clipped from V and 3 bases from J, the junction kept 4 bases outside the gene matches. CDR3 length: 13 amino acids. Germline CDR1 reads MNHNS; CDR2 reads SASEGT. The CDR3 DNA reads TGTGCCAGCAGAACAACTAGCGGCTACGAGCAGTACTTC. Protein sequence: CASRTTSGYEQYF.

The sample holds one count of this clonotype. Here the CDR3 DNA reads TGTGCCAGCAGTCCACCAGGGGGAAGCTCCTACGAGCAGTACTTC. This sequence encodes CASSPPGGSSYEQYF. The chain employs TRBV28 and TRBJ2-7; 7 bases line up with TRBD1. The CDR3 has 15 amino acids. Losses at the gene ends were 5 bases for V and 0 bases for J; bases not matched to a gene: 7. Germline CDR1 MDHEN, CDR2 SYDVKM.

This clonotype was seen repeatedly, ten times or more. V is TRBV4-1 and J is TRBJ1-5; 8 positions agree with TRBD1. The junction had 4 bases not matched to a gene; V was cut back by 2 bases and J by 4 bases. CDR3 length: 15 amino acids. Germline V CDR1 and CDR2: MGHRA, YSYEKL. The CDR3 nucleotides read TGCGCCAGCAGCCAAAAGGACAGGGTAAATCAGCCCCAGCATTTT. Translation gives CASSQKDRVNQPQHF.

The chain has TRBV24-1 and TRBJ2-5; D gene ambiguous. This CDR3 region has 12 residues. CDR1 is KGHDR and CDR2 is SFDVKD in the germline V gene. Trimming took 5 bases from V and 3 from J, leaving 6 bases between them. DNA of the CDR3: TGTGCCACCAGTGCCTCAGAAGAGACCCAGTACTTC. Translated, it gives CATSASEETQYF.

This sequence joins TRBV6-1 and TRBJ1-2, with D possibly being TRBD1 (6 bases). CDR3 length: 12 amino acids. From germline, CDR1 is MNHNS and CDR2 SASEGT. V lost 6 bases and J lost 8, with 13 bases in between. The CDR3 DNA sequence: TGTGCCAGCAGGAAGGACAGTTTGGGCTACACCTTC. Translation gives CASRKDSLGYTF.

J is TRBJ1-3 and V is TRBV4-2; tentatively, D is TRBD1 (5 bases). The CDR3 has 16 residues. Trimming stripped 3 bases from V and 0 bases from J, with 12 bases between. The germline CDR1 and CDR2 sequences are LGHNA and YNFKEQ. The CDR3 sequence: CASSQARQTSGNTIYF. The CDR3 DNA reads as TGTGCCAGCAGCCAGGCAAGACAGACCTCTGGAAACACCATATATTTT.

The chain recombines TRBV24-1 with TRBJ1-1, with a tentative D call TRBD1 (6 bases). CDR1 KGHDR and CDR2 SFDVKD come from the germline V gene. The CDR3 is 13 residues long. V was cut by 10 bases and J by 5 bases, with 16 bases left in between. The CDR3 region is CATMKTGLTEAFF. In nucleotides, the CDR3 is TGTGCCACTATGAAAACAGGGTTGACTGAAGCTTTCTTT.

This clonotype has at least ten counts. V is TRBV12-3 or TRBV12-4 and J is TRBJ1-2; D possibly corresponds to TRBD1 (6 bases). This CDR3 contains 14 residues. The ends were cut back, 2 bases at V and 6 bases at J, with 13 bases in the middle. The CDR3 here is CASSLNGQLHGYTF. CDR3 sequence (DNA): TGTGCCAGCAGTTTAAACGGACAGCTGCATGGCTACACCTTC.